A single sample is the source of the 16 T cell receptor beta chains below, sequenced in a study of blood T cell repertoires in COVID-19. Repertoires were generated with immunoSEQ multiplex PCR, while TCRdb's copy carries only in-frame clones and drops some. This repertoire shows about 42,000 clones, approximately 91% found once; its top ten account for less than 2.5%. The sequencing input was peripheral blood. All receptors derive from a human donor in a cohort sampled during active COVID-19.

The chain joins TRBV5-1 to TRBJ1-3, with 7 bases fitting TRBD1. Germline V CDR1 and CDR2: SGHRS, YFSETQ. The CDR3 consists of 16 residues. V lost 2 bases to trimming and J lost 4 bases; unmatched junction nucleotides: 9. The DNA of the CDR3 is TGCGCCAGCAGCTTACTACAGGGGCCTGGGGGAAACACCATATATTTT. It translates to CASSLLQGPGGNTIYF. Full variable domain (outside the CDR3, taken from reference TRBV5-1 and TRBJ1-3): KAGVTQTPRYLIKTRGQQVTLSCSPISGHRSVSWYQQTPGQGLQFLFEYFSETQRNKGNFPGRFSGRQFSNSRSEMNVSTLELGDSALYLCASSLLQGPGGNTIYFGEGSWLTVV.

V and J are TRBV6-5 and TRBJ1-2; the D is unclear. Germline-derived CDR1 and CDR2 are MNHEY and SVGAGI. V lost 0 bases and J 3 bases, leaving 8 bases between the germline ends. The CDR3 is made up of 14 amino acids. CDR3 sequence: CASSYSSGYYGYTF. The CDR3 DNA follows: TGTGCCAGCAGTTACTCGAGCGGATACTATGGCTACACCTTC.

This chain joins TRBV21-1 and TRBJ1-1; whether TRBD1, the table's D call, matches the DNA was not checked. TRBV21-1 is flagged as a pseudogene. The CDR3 consists of 15 residues. The CDR3 DNA sequence: TGTGCCAGCAGCAAGAGACAGAACCCGAACACTGAAGCTTTCTTT. This encodes CASSKRQNPNTEAFF.

The chain carries TRBV19 and TRBJ1-2; D perhaps matches TRBD1 (6 bases). With 4 bases removed from V and 4 bases from J, the gap between germline ends came to 16 bases. From germline, CDR1 is LNHDA and CDR2 SQIVND (reference sequence). CDR3 size: 15 residues. Here the CDR3 reads CASSTYRERSYGYTF. In DNA, the CDR3 is TGTGCCAGTAGTACCTACAGGGAGAGGTCCTATGGCTACACCTTC.

This clone was seen once. This rearrangement joins TRBV7-9 to TRBJ2-1, with 11 bases identical to TRBD2. V dropped 7 bases and J dropped 4; count of bases not matched to a gene: 6. In germline, CDR1 is SEHNR, CDR2 FQNEAQ (reference sequence). CDR3 length: 15 amino acids. The CDR3: CASIPGTSGYNEQFF. The CDR3 DNA is TGTGCCAGCATACCCGGGACTAGCGGTTACAATGAGCAGTTCTTC.

The DNA for the CDR3 is TGTGCCAGCAGCTCTTTAGCGGGGGGGCCTGGCGAGCAGTACTTC. It codes for CASSSLAGGPGEQYF. This chain joins TRBV11-2 and TRBJ2-7, with 11 nucleotides matching TRBD2. CDR1 and CDR2 (germline): SGHAT, FQNNGV. With 4 bases clipped from V and 6 bases from J, the junction kept 8 bases outside the gene matches. The length of the CDR3 is 15 residues.

The J gene is TRBJ1-3, the V gene TRBV6-5; D gene uncertain. CDR1 and CDR2 (germline): MNHEY, SVGAGI. Deletions cut 2 bases from V and 4 bases from J, with 12 bases between. The CDR3 has 15 residues. CDR3 bases: TGTGCCAGCAGTTACGGGTTAGCCTTGGGAAACACCATATATTTT. Amino acids: CASSYGLALGNTIYF.

The CDR3 DNA follows: TGTGCCATCAGCATCGGACTAGCGAGATCCTACGAGCAGTACTTC. This gives the protein CAISIGLARSYEQYF. The chain couples TRBV10-3 to TRBJ2-7; 9 bases agree with TRBD2. Trimming took 6 bases from V and 1 from J; bases not matched to a gene: 7. Germline values: CDR1 ENHRY, CDR2 SYGVKD. The CDR3 is made up of 15 amino acids.

The chain is built from TRBV7-9 and TRBJ1-2, with D tentatively TRBD1 (5 bases). Germline loops: CDR1 SEHNR, CDR2 FQNEAQ (reference sequence). The CDR3 has 15 residues. V lost 3 bases and J lost 6, with 17 bases in between. The CDR3 DNA reads TGTGCCAGCAGCTTCCCCGGGGGGGGTAGTAATGGCTACACCTTC. Translated, it gives CASSFPGGGSNGYTF.

The rearrangement joins TRBV19 to TRBJ2-5; TRBD1 matches at 7 bases. V shed 7 bases, J shed 7 bases, and the junction held 12 bases outside the gene matches. Per germline, CDR1 LNHDA and CDR2 SQIVND (reference sequence). The CDR3 spans 14 residues. Here the CDR3 reads CASMPDRALGTQYF. The DNA for the CDR3 is TGTGCCAGTATGCCCGACAGGGCCTTGGGGACCCAGTACTTC. Based on the CDR3 plus reference TRBV19 and TRBJ2-5, the full variable domain is DGGITQSPKYLFRKEGQNVTLSCEQNLNHDAMYWYRQDPGQGLRLIYYSQIVNDFQKGDIAEGYSVSREKKESFPLTVTSAQKNPTAFYLCASMPDRALGTQYFGPGTRLLVL.

The chain has TRBV7-6 and TRBJ1-3, with a possible D match to TRBD1 (5 bases). The CDR3 contains 18 residues. Per the germline V gene, CDR1 is SGHVS and CDR2 is FNYEAQ. Trimming left V 5 bases short and J 0 bases short, with 20 bases between. The CDR3: CASSPRGAAIHSGNTIYF. The CDR3 nucleotides are TGTGCCAGCAGCCCAAGGGGCGCAGCCATACACTCTGGAAACACCATATATTTT.

This rearrangement joins TRBV27 to TRBJ1-6; TRBD1 is a possible D gene (6 bases). CDR1 is MNHEY and CDR2 is SMNVEV in the germline V gene (reference sequence). V shed 3 bases and J shed 7 bases, with 13 bases lying between them. The CDR3 is made up of 15 amino acids. CDR3 amino acids: CASSFWDTTNSPLHF. CDR3 DNA sequence: TGTGCCAGCAGTTTCTGGGACACGACCAATTCACCCCTCCACTTT.

The V and J genes are TRBV19 and TRBJ1-2, with D unclear. V was pared by 3 bases and J by 0 bases, with 8 bases between. CDR3 length: 14 amino acids. Germline assignment: CDR1 LNHDA and CDR2 SQIVND (reference sequence). CDR3 DNA: TGTGCCAGTAGTATTTACCAGGCTAACTATGGCTACACCTTC. It encodes CASSIYQANYGYTF.

This chain links TRBV9 with TRBJ1-6, with 7 bases lining up with TRBD1. Germline CDR1 and CDR2: SGDLS and YYNGEE. J gave up 6 bases and V 0 bases, and 3 bases lay outside the gene matches. The CDR3 contains 15 residues. The chain's CDR3 is CASSVGDSSNSPLHF. The DNA of the CDR3 is TGTGCCAGCAGCGTAGGGGACAGTTCTAATTCACCCCTCCACTTT.

The chain couples TRBV9 to TRBJ2-3; a weak D match, TRBD1 (6 bases). CDR1 is SGDLS, CDR2 YYNGEE, per germline. V lost 2 bases, J lost 5 bases, and 12 bases lay in between. The length of the CDR3 is 14 residues. The chain's CDR3 is CASSVNPGEDTQYF. The CDR3 DNA reads TGTGCCAGCAGCGTTAATCCAGGGGAAGATACGCAGTATTTT.

The chain recombines TRBV7-2 with TRBJ1-3, with TRBD1 as a possible D gene (6 bases). Trimming pared 5 bases from V and 7 bases from J, leaving 18 bases between. CDR1 SGHTA and CDR2 FQGNSA come from the germline V gene. The CDR3 totals 15 residues. For the CDR3, the DNA is TGTGCCAGCAGCCCGCGGGGGGGCGAAGGGAACACCATATATTTT. Residues: CASSPRGGEGNTIYF.